This T cell receptor beta chain was recorded in a study of naive and memory T cell subsets. Study-level results: TCR abundance followed a power law differing between naive and memory subsets. Diversity fell and Gini index rose from naive through CM, EM, EMRA.

As for this clonotype: No antigen is known for it.

Two oligonucleotides, mixed equimolar, formed the beta constant-region primer covering TRBC1 and TRBC2. Ligated cDNA was amplified by four rounds of PCR with nested alpha and beta constant-region primers and SP2. In TCRdb, the UMI-ligation and nested PCR reads were re-called with MiXCR into one record per CDR3 protein. The data contain 80,000 to 95,000 distinct CDR3 sequences, 9% to 9.5% of them singletons. Separate alpha and beta amplification began at the second PCR step. Germline CDR1 LGHNA, CDR2 YSLEER. This CDR3 contains 17 residues. Trimming took 0 bases from V and 6 from J, leaving 18 bases between them.

Sequences were obtained from naive CD8+ T cells from blood. The sequence came from a human donor in good health. The chain is built from TRBV4-3 and TRBJ2-1, with D perhaps being TRBD1 or TRBD2 (5 bases each). The CDR3 DNA reads TGCGCCAGCAGCCAAGATTGGGGGACCCTGAGGGGCAATGAGCAGTTCTTC. It translates to CASSQDWGTLRGNEQFF.